This T cell receptor (beta chain) was captured by sequencing in a study of graft-versus-host responses after intestinal transplantation. Study in general: Anti-thymocyte globulin induction, then tacrolimus and steroids for around 3 years, went to all recipients. Study outcomes and limitations: High graft-versus-host to host-versus-graft clonal ratios were seen in allografts of patients with graft-donor T cell macrochimerism. The marrow of recipients harbored GvH clones, and ileum or blood showed some of them first.

The V end lost 3 bases, the J end lost 0 bases, and 12 bases lay between the germline ends. Per the germline V gene, CDR1 is LNHDA and CDR2 is SQIVND (reference sequence). This CDR3 is 16 amino acids long. This table comes from immunoSEQ multiplex PCR, and its TCRdb copy is limited to in-frame clones, with some not included. The sample carries approximately 58,000 clones, around nine tenths recorded once. Remarks on this clone: Its antigen is unidentified.

The sample here was PBMCs, taken roughly 120 days after intestinal transplantation. The receptor comes from a human patient who received an intestinal transplant, so some T cells may come from the graft donor. The genes are TRBV19 and TRBJ1-3; D not certain. The CDR3 region is CASSIFGGISGNTIYF. The DNA for the CDR3 is TGTGCCAGTAGTATCTTCGGAGGGATCTCTGGAAACACCATATATTTT.